Described below is a single TCR beta chain sequence and its context. A single record per CDR3 protein comes from TCRdb applying MiXCR to the 5' RACE reads. The table shows 200,000 to 250,000 distinct CDR3 sequences, with 7% occurring only once. Looked up from germline, CDR1 is MRHNA and CDR2 is SNTAGT. There are 15 residues in the CDR3. V shed 2 bases and J 3 bases; nucleotides not matched to a gene: 4. This sample was taken from a study of identical twins. Donors uniformly comprised healthy Caucasians. These data were likewise used in another study, on yellow fever vaccine responses in identical twins.

The rearrangement joins TRBV6-4 to TRBJ2-1; 7 nucleotides align to TRBD1. This clonotype was obtained from a woman aged 18-29 years in good health. Sample: memory (CD45RO+) T cells sorted from blood. The CDR3 DNA reads as TGTGCCAGCAGTGACCAGGGGACAGACTACAATGAGCAGTTCTTC. Translation gives CASSDQGTDYNEQFF.